Below are 2 T cell receptor beta chains sequenced from a single sample in a study of blood T cells in healthy people across ages. Sample-barcoded 5' priming and a J-beta primer mix drove a second PCR of roughly 7 to 11 cycles. Each CDR3 protein is one row after TCRdb ran MiXCR on the 5' RACE reads. The data hold hundreds of thousands of distinct CDR3 sequences, with 52% observed a single time. The sample comprised blood. These receptors all stem from a woman older than 75 in good health.

The rearrangement links TRBV14 to TRBJ2-3; D unclear. Germline CDR1 SGHDN, CDR2 FVKESK. Trimming stripped 1 base from V and 10 bases from J, with 15 bases between. This CDR3 comprises 14 residues. CDR3 bases: TGTGCCAGCAGCCAAGGCCCGGCGCCGGCTGCGCAGTATTTT. It is translated as CASSQGPAPAAQYF.

A single count supports this clonotype. Sequence at one end of the junction differs from germline and may be a read error. The V gene is TRBV5-1, the J gene TRBJ2-3; TRBD2 agrees at 7 bases. The germline V gene encodes CDR1 SGHRS and CDR2 YFSETQ. The CDR3 totals 13 residues. Here the CDR3 reads CASSWGLTGTQYF. The CDR3 DNA reads TGCGCCAGCAGCTGGGGACTAACAGGTACGCAGTATTTT.